This T cell receptor beta chain was profiled in a study of cytomegalovirus exposure and HLA in healthy donors. Germline V lookup: CDR1 MDHEN, CDR2 SYDVKM. CDR3 size: 16 residues. Trimming removed 5 bases from V and 2 bases from J; junction bases left unmatched: 6. This clone was found a few times. Amplification used 60 Vbeta primers and 13 Jbeta primers. Assay: immunoSEQ multiplex PCR; the TCRdb copy retains only in-frame clones and omits some. The data hold under 200,000 clones, with approximately 80% observed a single time. The chain is built from TRBV28 and TRBJ2-3, with 11 bases lining up with TRBD2. The TCR sequence derives from a woman between 40 and 50 years old in good health and CMV-seropositive. The sequencing sample was made of PBMCs. CDR3 sequence (DNA): TGTGCCAGCAGTGTCACTAGCGGGGGAGTCACAGATACGCAGTATTTT. Translation: CASSVTSGGVTDTQYF.